The source of this TCR beta chain is a study of Graves' ophthalmopathy and Graves' hyperthyroidism. General observations from the study: A 13-signature model separated ophthalmopathy from stable hyperthyroidism, reaching around 90% sensitivity and approximately 81% specificity cross-validated.

The CDR3 loop spans 18 amino acids. Germline values: CDR1 LGHDT, CDR2 YNNKEL (reference sequence). V was pared by 4 bases and J by 0 bases, with 21 bases between. Each diagnosis was determined on the basis of clinical symptoms, serum thyroxine, TRAb, thyroid ultrasound and orbital computed tomography. To note about this clonotype: Its antigen is still unknown.

The authors amplified TCR beta CDR3 regions, and they did so from RNA transcripts for repertoire sequencing. After a first-round RT-PCR with HTBI primers, a second-round multiplex PCR was run. TCRdb re-called the multiplex PCR reads through MiXCR, storing one row per CDR3 protein. The repertoire consists of 600,000 to 650,000 distinct CDR3 sequences, with 22% occurring once and the leading ten covering roughly 6.9%. The sample consisted of peripheral blood. V gene TRBV3-1 combines with J gene TRBJ1-1, with D possibly TRBD1 on 6 matching bases. The origin of this receptor is a woman under 30 with stable Graves' hyperthyroidism. Some clones in this sample may be carry-over from other donors' samples. The CDR3 coding sequence is TGTGCCAGCAGCCCTCGAGCCTCGGGGGCCGACATGAACACTGAAGCTTTCTTT. This gives the protein CASSPRASGADMNTEAFF.